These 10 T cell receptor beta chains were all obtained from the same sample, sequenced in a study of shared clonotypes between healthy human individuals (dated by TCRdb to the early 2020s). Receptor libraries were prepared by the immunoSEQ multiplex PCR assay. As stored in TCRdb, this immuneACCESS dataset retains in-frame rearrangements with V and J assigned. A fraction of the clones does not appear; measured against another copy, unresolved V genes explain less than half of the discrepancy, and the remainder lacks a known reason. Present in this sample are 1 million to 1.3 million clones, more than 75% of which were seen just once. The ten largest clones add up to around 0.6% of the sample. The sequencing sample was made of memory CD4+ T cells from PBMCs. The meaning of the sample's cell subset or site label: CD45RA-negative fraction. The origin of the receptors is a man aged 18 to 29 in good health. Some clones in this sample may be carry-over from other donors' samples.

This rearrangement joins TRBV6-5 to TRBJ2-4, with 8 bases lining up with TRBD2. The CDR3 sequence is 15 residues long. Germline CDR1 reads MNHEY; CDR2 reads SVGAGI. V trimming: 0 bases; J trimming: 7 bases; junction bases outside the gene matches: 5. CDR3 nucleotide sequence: TGTGCCAGCAGTTACTCTGCGGGAGGTAGGAACATTCAGTACTTC. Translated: CASSYSAGGRNIQYF.

The CDR3 reads CAWGPETGAGQYF. CDR3 nucleotide sequence: TGTGCCTGGGGGCCCGAGACAGGGGCCGGGCAGTACTTC. The chain has TRBV30 and TRBJ2-5; 8 bases agree with TRBD1. CDR1 GTSNPN and CDR2 SVGIG come from the germline V gene (reference sequence). The V gene end was trimmed by 5 bases and the J gene end by 11 bases; junction bases not matched to a gene: 13. This CDR3 is 13 amino acids long.

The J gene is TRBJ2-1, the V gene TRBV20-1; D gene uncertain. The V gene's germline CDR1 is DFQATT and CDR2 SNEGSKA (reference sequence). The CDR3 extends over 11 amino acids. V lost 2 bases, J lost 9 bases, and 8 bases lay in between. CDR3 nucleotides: TGCAGTGCTAGACCAATCAGTGAGCAGTTCTTC. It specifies CSARPISEQFF.

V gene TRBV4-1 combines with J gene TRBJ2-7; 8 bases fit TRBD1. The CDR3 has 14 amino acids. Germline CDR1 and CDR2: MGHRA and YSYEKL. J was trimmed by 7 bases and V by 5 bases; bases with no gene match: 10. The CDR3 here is CASSSGGPLREQYF. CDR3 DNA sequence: TGCGCCAGCAGCTCAGGGGGCCCCCTTCGGGAGCAGTACTTC.

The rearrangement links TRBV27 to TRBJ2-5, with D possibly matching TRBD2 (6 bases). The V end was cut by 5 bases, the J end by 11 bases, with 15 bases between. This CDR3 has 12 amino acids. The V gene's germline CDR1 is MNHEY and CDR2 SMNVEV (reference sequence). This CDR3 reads CASSPLRGLQYF. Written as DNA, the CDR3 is TGTGCCAGCAGTCCGCTGCGGGGTTTGCAGTACTTC.

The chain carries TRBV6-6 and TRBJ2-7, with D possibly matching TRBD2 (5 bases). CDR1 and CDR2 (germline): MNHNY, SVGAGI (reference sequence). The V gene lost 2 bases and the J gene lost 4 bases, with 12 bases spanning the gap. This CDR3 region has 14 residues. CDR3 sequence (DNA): TGTGCCAGCAGTTACCTCGCCCGGGAATACGAGCAGTACTTC. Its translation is CASSYLAREYEQYF.

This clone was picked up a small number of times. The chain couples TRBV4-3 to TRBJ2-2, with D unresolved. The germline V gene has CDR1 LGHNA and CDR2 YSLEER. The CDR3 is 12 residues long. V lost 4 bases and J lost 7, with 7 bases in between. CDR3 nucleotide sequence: TGCGCCAGCAGCCGAACGGTCGGGGAGCTGTTTTTT. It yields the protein CASSRTVGELFF.

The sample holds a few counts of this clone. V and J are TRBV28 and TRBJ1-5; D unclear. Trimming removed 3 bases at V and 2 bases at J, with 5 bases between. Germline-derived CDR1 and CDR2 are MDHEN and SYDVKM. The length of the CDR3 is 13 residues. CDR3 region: CASSFIGNQPQHF. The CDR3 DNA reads TGTGCCAGCAGTTTCATAGGCAATCAGCCCCAGCATTTT.

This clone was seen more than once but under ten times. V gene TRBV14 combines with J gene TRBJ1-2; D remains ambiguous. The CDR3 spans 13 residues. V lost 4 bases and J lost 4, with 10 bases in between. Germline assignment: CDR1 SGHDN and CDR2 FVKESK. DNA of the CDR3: TGTGCCAGCAGCCGAGAGCCCTTCTATGGCTACACCTTC. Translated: CASSREPFYGYTF.

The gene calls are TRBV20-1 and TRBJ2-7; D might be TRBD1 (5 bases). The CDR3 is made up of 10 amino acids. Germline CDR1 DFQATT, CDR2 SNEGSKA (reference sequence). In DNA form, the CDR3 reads TGCCGGCCAGGGCCATACGAGCAGTACTTC. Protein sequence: CRPGPYEQYF.